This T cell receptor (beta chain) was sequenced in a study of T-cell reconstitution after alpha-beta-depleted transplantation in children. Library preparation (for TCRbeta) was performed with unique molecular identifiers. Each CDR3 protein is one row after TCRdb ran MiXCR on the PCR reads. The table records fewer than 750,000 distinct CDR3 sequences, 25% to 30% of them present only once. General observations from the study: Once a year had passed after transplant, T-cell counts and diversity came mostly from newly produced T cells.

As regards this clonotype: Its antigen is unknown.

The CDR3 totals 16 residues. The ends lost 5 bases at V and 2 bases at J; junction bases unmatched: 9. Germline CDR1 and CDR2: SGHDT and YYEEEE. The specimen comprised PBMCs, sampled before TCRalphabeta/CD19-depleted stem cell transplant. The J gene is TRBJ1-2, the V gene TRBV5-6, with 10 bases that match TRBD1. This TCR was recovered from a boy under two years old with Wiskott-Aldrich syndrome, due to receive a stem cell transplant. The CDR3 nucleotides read TGTGCCAGCAGTTACGGACAGGGGGATCCGAACTATGGCTACACCTTC. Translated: CASSYGQGDPNYGYTF.